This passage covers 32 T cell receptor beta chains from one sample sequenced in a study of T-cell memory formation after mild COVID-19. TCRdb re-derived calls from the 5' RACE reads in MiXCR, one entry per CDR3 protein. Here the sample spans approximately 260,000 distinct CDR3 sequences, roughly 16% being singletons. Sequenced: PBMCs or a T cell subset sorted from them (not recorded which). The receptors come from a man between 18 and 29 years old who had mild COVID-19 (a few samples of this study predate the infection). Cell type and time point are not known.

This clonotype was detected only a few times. This CDR3 reads CSVKPGLASYEQYF. In nucleotides, the CDR3 is TGCAGTGTGAAACCGGGACTAGCCTCCTACGAGCAGTACTTC. The chain links TRBV20-1 to TRBJ2-7; TRBD2 agrees at 9 bases. The ends lost 7 bases at V and 0 bases at J; junction bases unmatched: 7. Germline loops: CDR1 DFQATT, CDR2 SNEGSKA (reference sequence). CDR3 length equals 14 residues.

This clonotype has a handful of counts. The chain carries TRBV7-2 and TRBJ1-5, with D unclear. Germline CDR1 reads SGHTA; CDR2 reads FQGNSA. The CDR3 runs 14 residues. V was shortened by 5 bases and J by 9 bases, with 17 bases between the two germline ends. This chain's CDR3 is CASSGQVPWAPQHF. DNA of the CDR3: TGTGCCAGCAGCGGGCAGGTTCCCTGGGCGCCCCAGCATTTT.

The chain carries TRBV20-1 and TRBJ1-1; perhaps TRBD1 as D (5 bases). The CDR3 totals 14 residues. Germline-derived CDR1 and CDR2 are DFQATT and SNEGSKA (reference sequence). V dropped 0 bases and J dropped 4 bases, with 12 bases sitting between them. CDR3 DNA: TGCAGTGCTAGAGATCTCCAGGGCCCCACTGAAGCTTTCTTT. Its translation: CSARDLQGPTEAFF.

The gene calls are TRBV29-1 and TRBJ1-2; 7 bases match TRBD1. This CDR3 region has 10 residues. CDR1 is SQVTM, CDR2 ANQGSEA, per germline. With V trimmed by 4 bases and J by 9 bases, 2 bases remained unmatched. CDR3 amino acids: CSVAGGSYTF. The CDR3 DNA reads TGCAGCGTTGCAGGGGGTAGCTACACCTTC. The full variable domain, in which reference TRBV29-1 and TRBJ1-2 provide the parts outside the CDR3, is SAVISQKPSRDICQRGTSLTIQCQVDSQVTMMFWYRQQPGQSLTLIATANQGSEATYESGFVIDKFPISRPNLTFSTLTVSNMSPEDSSIYLCSVAGGSYTFGSGTRLTVV.

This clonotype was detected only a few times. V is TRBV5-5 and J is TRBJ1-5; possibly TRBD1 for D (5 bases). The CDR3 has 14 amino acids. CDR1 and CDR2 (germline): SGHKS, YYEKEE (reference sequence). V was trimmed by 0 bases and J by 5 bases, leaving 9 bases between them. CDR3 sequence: CASSLVGGDQPQHF. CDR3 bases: TGTGCCAGCAGCTTGGTCGGGGGGGATCAGCCCCAGCATTTT.

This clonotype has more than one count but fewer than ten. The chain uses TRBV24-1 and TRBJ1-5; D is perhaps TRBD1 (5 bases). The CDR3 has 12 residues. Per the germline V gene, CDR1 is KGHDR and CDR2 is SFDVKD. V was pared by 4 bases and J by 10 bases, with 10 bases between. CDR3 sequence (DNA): TGTGCCACCAGTGACACAGGCGCACCCCAGCATTTT. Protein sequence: CATSDTGAPQHF.

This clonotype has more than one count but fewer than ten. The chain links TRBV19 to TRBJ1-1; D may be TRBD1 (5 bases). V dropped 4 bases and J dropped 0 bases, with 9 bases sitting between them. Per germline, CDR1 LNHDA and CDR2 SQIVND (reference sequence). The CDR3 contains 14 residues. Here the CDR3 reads CASSTGIMNTEAFF. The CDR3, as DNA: TGTGCCAGTAGTACAGGGATTATGAACACTGAAGCTTTCTTT.

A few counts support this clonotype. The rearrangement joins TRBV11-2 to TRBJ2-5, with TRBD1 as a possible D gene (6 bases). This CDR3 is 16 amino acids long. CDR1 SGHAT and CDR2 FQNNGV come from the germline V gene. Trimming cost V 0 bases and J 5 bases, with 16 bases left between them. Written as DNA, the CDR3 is TGTGCCAGCAGCTTAGATCTCAGGGGTTCGGGCGAGACCCAGTACTTC. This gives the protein CASSLDLRGSGETQYF.

The chain's CDR3 is CASSQQDGAQETQYF. The CDR3 DNA reads TGTGCCAGCAGCCAACAGGACGGAGCCCAAGAGACCCAGTACTTC. This chain links TRBV7-2 with TRBJ2-5; possibly TRBD1 for D (5 bases). V lost 5 bases and J lost 1, with 14 bases in between. Per germline, CDR1 SGHTA and CDR2 FQGNSA. This CDR3 comprises 15 residues. The variable domain in full, completed from reference TRBV7-2 and TRBJ2-5, reads GAGVSQSPSNKVTEKGKDVELRCDPISGHTALYWYRQSLGQGLEFLIYFQGNSAPDKSGLPSDRFSAERTGGSVSTLTIQRTQQEDSAVYLCASSQQDGAQETQYFGPGTRLLVL.

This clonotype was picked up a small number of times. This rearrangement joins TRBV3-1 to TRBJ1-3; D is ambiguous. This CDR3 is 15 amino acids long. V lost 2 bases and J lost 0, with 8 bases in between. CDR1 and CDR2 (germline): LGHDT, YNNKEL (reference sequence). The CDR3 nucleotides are TGTGCCAGCAGCCAACTAACAGTCTCTGGAAACACCATATATTTT. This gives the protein CASSQLTVSGNTIYF.

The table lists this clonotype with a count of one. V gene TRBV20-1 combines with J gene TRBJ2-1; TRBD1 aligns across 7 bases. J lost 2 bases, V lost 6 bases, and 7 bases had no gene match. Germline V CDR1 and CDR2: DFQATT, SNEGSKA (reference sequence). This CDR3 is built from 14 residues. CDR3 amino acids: CSAPRTGTYNEQFF. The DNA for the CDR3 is TGCAGTGCCCCGAGGACAGGAACCTACAATGAGCAGTTCTTC.

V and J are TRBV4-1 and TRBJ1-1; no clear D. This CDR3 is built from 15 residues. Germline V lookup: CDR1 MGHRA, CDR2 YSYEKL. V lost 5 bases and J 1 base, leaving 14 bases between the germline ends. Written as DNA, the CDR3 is TGCGCCAGCAGCGCCCGGGCCCAGAGGAACACTGAAGCTTTCTTT. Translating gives CASSARAQRNTEAFF.

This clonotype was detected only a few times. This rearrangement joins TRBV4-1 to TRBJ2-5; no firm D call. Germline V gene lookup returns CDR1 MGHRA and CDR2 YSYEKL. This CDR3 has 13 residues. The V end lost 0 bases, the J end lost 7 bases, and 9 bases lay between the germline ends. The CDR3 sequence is CASSQDSFGTQYF. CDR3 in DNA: TGCGCCAGCAGCCAAGACTCGTTCGGGACCCAGTACTTC.

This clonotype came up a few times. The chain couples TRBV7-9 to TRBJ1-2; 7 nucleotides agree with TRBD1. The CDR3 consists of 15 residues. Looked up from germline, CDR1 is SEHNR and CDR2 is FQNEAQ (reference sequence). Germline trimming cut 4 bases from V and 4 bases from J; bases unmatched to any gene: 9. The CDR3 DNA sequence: TGTGCCAGCAGCTCGGGACAGTCGAGGATCTATGGCTACACCTTC. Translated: CASSSGQSRIYGYTF.

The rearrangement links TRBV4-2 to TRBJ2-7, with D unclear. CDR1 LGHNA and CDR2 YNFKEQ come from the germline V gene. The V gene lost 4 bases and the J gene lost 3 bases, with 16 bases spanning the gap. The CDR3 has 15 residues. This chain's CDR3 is CASSPTYRADYEQYF. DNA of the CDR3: TGTGCCAGCAGCCCAACCTATCGAGCAGACTACGAGCAGTACTTC.

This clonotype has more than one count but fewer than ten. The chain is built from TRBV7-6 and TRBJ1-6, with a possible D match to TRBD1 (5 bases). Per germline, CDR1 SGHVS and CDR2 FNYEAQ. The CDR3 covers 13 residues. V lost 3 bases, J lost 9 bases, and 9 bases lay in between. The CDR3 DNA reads TGTGCCAGCAGCTTTGCGGGGACTTCACCCCTCCACTTT. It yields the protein CASSFAGTSPLHF.

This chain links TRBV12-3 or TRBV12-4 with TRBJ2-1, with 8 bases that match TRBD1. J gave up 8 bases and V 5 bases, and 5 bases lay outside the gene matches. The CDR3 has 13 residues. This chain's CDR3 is CASSHGQGYEQFF. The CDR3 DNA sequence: TGTGCCAGCAGTCACGGACAGGGCTATGAGCAGTTCTTC.

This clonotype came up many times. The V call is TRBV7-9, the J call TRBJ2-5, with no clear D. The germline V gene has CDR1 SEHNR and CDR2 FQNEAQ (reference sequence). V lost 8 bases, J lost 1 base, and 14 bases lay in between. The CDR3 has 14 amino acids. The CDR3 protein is CASLPEWGQETQYF. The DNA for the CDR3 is TGTGCCAGCTTGCCGGAGTGGGGCCAAGAGACCCAGTACTTC.

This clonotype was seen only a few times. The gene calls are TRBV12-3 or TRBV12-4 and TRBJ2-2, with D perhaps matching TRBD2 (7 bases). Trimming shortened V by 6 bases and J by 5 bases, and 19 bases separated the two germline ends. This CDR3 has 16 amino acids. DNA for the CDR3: TGTGCCAGCAGCCCGAGAGGCGGGGGCGGGACCGGGGAGCTGTTTTTT. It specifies CASSPRGGGGTGELFF.

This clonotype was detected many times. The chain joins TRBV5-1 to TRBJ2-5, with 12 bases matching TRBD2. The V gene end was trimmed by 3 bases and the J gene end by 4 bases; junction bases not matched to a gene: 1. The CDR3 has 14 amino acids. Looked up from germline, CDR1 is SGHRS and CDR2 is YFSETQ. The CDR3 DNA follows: TGCGCCAGCAGCTCGACTAGCGGGGGAGAGACCCAGTACTTC. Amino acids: CASSSTSGGETQYF.

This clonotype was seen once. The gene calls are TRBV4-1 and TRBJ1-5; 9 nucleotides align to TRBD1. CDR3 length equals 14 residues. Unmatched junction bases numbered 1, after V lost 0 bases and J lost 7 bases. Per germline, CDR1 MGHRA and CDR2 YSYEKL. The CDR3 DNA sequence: TGCGCCAGCAGCCAAGAGGGACAGGGACAGCCCCAGCATTTT. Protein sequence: CASSQEGQGQPQHF.

CDR3 loop: CAINRDGEGYTF. The CDR3 coding sequence is TGTGCCATCAACAGGGACGGAGAAGGCTACACCTTC. The chain has TRBV10-3 and TRBJ1-2, with a tentative D call TRBD1 (6 bases). CDR3 size: 12 residues. From germline, CDR1 is ENHRY and CDR2 SYGVKD. V lost 7 bases to trimming and J lost 8 bases, with 14 bases between them.

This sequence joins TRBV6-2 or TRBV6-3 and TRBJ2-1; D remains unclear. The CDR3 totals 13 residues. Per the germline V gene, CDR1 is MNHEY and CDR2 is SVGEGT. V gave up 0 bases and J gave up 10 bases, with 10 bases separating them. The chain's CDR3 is CASSYSLGGEQFF. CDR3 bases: TGTGCCAGCAGTTACTCTTTGGGTGGGGAGCAGTTCTTC.

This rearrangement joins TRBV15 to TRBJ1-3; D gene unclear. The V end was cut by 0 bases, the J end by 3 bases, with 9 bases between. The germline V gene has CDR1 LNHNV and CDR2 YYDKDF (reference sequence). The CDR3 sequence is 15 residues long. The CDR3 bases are TGTGCCACCAGCAGAGACAGGCCCCATGGAAACACCATATATTTT. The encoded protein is CATSRDRPHGNTIYF.

The CDR3 loop reads CASSYAWTGEGANSYEQYF. DNA of the CDR3: TGTGCCAGCAGTTACGCTTGGACAGGGGAAGGGGCCAACTCCTACGAGCAGTACTTC. The chain joins TRBV6-2 or TRBV6-3 to TRBJ2-7; 9 bases agree with TRBD1. Trimming at V came to 2 bases and at J to 0 bases, leaving 14 bases not matched to a gene. Germline values: CDR1 MNHEY, CDR2 SVGEGT. The CDR3 is made up of 19 amino acids.

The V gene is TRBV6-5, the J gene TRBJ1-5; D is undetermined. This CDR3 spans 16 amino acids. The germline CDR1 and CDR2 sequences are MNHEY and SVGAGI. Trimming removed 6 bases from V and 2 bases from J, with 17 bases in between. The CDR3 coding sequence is TGTGCCAGCAGGCCCATGGGGAGCGTGGGCAATCAGCCCCAGCATTTT. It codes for CASRPMGSVGNQPQHF.

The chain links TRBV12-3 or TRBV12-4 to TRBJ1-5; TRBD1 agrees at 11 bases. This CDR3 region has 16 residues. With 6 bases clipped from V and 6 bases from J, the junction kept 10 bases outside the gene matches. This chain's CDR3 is CASSWGQGVRGQPQHF. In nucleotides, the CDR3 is TGTGCCAGCAGCTGGGGACAGGGGGTTCGGGGTCAGCCCCAGCATTTT.

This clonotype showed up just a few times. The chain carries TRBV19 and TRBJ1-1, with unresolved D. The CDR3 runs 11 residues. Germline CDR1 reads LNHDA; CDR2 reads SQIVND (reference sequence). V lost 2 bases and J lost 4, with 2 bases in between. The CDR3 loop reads CASSILTEAFF. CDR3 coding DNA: TGTGCCAGTAGTATACTCACTGAAGCTTTCTTT.

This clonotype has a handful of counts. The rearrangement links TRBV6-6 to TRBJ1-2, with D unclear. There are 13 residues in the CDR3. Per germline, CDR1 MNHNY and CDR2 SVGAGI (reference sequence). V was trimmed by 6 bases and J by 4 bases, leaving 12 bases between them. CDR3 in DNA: TGTGCCAGCAGCCCCCCCGGCAGCTATGGCTACACCTTC. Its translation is CASSPPGSYGYTF.

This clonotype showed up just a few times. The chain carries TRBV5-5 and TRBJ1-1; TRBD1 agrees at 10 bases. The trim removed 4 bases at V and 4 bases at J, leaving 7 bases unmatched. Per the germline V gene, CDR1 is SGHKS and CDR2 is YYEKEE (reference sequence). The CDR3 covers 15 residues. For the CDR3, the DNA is TGTGCCAGCAGCCCCACAGGGACAGGGGTCACTGAAGCTTTCTTT. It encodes CASSPTGTGVTEAFF. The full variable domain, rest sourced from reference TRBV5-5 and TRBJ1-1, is DAGVTQSPTHLIKTRGQQVTLRCSPISGHKSVSWYQQVLGQGPQFIFQYYEKEERGRGNFPDRFSARQFPNYSSELNVNALLLGDSALYLCASSPTGTGVTEAFFGQGTRLTVV.

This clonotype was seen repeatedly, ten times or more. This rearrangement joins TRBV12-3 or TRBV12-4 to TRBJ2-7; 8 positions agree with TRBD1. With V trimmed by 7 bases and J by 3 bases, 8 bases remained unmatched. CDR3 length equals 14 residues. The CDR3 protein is CASTRGQAFYEQYF. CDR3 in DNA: TGTGCCAGCACCAGGGGACAGGCTTTCTACGAGCAGTACTTC.

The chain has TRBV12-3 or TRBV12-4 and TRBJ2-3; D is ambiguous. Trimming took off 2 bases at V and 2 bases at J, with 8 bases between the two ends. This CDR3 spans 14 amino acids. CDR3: CASSLNGNTDTQYF. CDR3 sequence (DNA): TGTGCCAGCAGTTTAAATGGAAACACAGATACGCAGTATTTT.